The clone carrying this T cell receptor beta chain was detected only a few times. No antigen is known for it. The sample originates from a study of shared clonotypes between healthy human individuals. Study-wide findings and caveats: Sampling included only blood; tissue repertoires likely differ.

The germline CDR1 and CDR2 sequences are MDHEN and SYDVKM. Trimming shortened V by 7 bases and J by 1 base, and 4 bases separated the two germline ends. The CDR3 extends over 11 amino acids. DNA from unsorted PBMC was sequenced on ten immunoSEQ deep assay plates. Authors' processing steps: Junction-only sequences without quality scores were provided by ImmunoSEQ, so filtering was different. The assay was immunoSEQ multiplex PCR, and TCRdb's table has in-frame clones only and misses some. V and J calls plus clone size are reproduced from that table; the DNA served to infer D and trimming. The sample lists more than 400,000 clones; around 73% were seen once.

The J gene is TRBJ1-1, the V gene TRBV28, with unresolved D. The source of this sequence is a woman in her thirties or forties in good health. Some clones in this sample may be carry-over from other donors' samples. The material sequenced was PBMCs. The CDR3 bases are TGTGCCAGCATTCAGAACACTGAAGCTTTCTTT. Its protein is CASIQNTEAFF.